This entry concerns a single T cell receptor (beta chain). The antigen is unknown. Donor samples were obtained from healthy Caucasian individuals from Russia, aged about 6 to 100. Every donor gave roughly 9.6 milliliters of peripheral blood. The data stem from a study of blood T cells in healthy people across ages. Study findings and constraints: While age rose, TCR beta diversity per million T cells dropped in a roughly linear way.

A second PCR, run for roughly 7 to 12 cycles, used a sample-barcoded 5' primer plus a J-beta primer mix. TCRdb ran MiXCR on the 5' RACE reads and lists one entry per CDR3 protein. This sample has 650,000 to 800,000 distinct CDR3 sequences, with under 45% found just once. The source of this sequence is a man aged 55 to 70 in good health. The sequencing sample was made of blood.

The CDR3 spells CASSLLTARDEQYF. In nucleotides, the CDR3 is TGTGCCAGCAGTTTACTGACTGCCAGGGACGAGCAGTACTTC. The chain links TRBV27 to TRBJ2-7; a weak D match, TRBD1 (5 bases). Germline V gene data show CDR1 as MNHEY and CDR2 as SMNVEV (reference sequence). This CDR3 is built from 14 residues. Trimming removed 2 bases at V and 5 bases at J, with 13 bases between.